This T cell receptor beta chain was sequenced during a study of CD8+CD57+ T cells in acquired aplastic anemia. Study details: The sorted CD4+ and CD8+ cells yielded an average around 3 ug of DNA. Study-wide results and caveats: Between patients and controls, around 27 CD8+ CDR3 sequences were found in common. In CD8+ cells, Simpson's diversity showed no significant difference between patients and controls.

Genomic DNA constituted the template upon which TCR beta VDJ and CDR3 profiling was performed. In TCRdb, the reads were re-called with MiXCR into one record per CDR3 protein. This sample has some 180,000 distinct CDR3 sequences, with just over 45% found just once. The sample holds many counts of this clonotype. Its antigen is undetermined. The CDR3 is made up of 13 amino acids. Trimming pared 4 bases from V and 1 base from J, leaving 7 bases between. In germline, CDR1 is SGHTA, CDR2 FQGTGA. Sequencing input: sorted CD4+, CD8+, or CD8+CD57+ T cells (not recorded which) from PBMCs. This receptor was identified in a human donor in good health. The chain combines TRBV7-3 with TRBJ1-1; the D is unclear. The CDR3 here is CASSSRTNTEAFF. The CDR3 nucleotides read TGTGCCAGCAGCTCCCGGACGAACACTGAAGCTTTCTTT.